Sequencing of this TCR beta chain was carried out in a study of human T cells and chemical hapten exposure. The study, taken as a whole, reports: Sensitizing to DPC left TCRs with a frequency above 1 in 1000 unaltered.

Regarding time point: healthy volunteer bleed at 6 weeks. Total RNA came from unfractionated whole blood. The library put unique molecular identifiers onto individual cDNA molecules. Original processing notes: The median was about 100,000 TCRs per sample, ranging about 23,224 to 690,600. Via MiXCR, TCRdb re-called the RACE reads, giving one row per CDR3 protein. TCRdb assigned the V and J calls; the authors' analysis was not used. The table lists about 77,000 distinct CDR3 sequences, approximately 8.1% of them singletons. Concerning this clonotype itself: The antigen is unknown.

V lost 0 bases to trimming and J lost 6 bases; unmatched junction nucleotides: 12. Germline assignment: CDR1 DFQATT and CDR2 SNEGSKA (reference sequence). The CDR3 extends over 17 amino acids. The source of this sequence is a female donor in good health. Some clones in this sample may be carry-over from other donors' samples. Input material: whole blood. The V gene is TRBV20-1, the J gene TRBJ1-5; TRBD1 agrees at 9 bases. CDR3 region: CSARDGAGQGHGQPQHF. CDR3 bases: TGCAGTGCTAGAGATGGGGCGGGACAGGGTCATGGTCAGCCCCAGCATTTT.